These 12 T cell receptor beta chains share one sample of origin, sequenced in a study of cytomegalovirus exposure and HLA in healthy donors. 60 Vbeta and 13 Jbeta primers were used in PCR. Libraries were prepared by immunoSEQ multiplex PCR; TCRdb keeps only in-frame clonotypes and omits some of them. Of some 60,000 clones detected, just under 75% appear once; the ten largest clones hold 5.4%. The source material was PBMCs. All receptors derive from a young woman in good health and CMV-seronegative.

This chain uses TRBV6-1 with TRBJ1-5; tentatively, D is TRBD1 (5 bases). V dropped 7 bases and J dropped 4 bases, with 14 bases sitting between them. The CDR3 runs 14 residues. The germline CDR1 and CDR2 sequences are MNHNS and SASEGT. The CDR3 DNA follows: TGTGCCAGCACTACCACTCAGGGAAATCAGCCCCAGCATTTT. This encodes CASTTTQGNQPQHF.

This clone appeared a single time. The rearrangement joins TRBV6-5 to TRBJ2-7; 10 nucleotides match TRBD2. The CDR3 is made up of 15 amino acids. Trimming removed 5 bases from V and 3 bases from J; junction bases left unmatched: 7. Germline V gene sequence: CDR1 MNHEY, CDR2 SVGAGI. CDR3 in DNA: TGTGCCAGCAGTCCCCTAGCGGGAGTCAGCTACGAGCAGTACGTC. Translated: CASSPLAGVSYEQYV.

CDR3 residues: CAWSVQLNTEAFF. CDR3 sequence (DNA): TGTGCCTGGAGTGTACAGCTGAACACTGAAGCTTTCTTT. The chain recombines TRBV30 with TRBJ1-1; D remains ambiguous. Trimming took 0 bases from V and 0 from J, leaving 5 bases between them. This CDR3 has 13 residues. Germline V gene lookup returns CDR1 GTSNPN and CDR2 SVGIG (reference sequence).

This chain connects TRBV30 to TRBJ1-2; maybe TRBD1 (5 bases). Trimming left V 1 base short and J 4 bases short, with 13 bases between. The CDR3 extends over 14 amino acids. CDR1 is GTSNPN and CDR2 is SVGIG in the germline V gene (reference sequence). The chain's CDR3 is CAWSDLDSSYGYTF. The DNA of the CDR3 is TGTGCCTGGAGTGATTTAGACAGTAGCTATGGCTACACCTTC.

The chain recombines TRBV18 with TRBJ1-1; 9 bases align to TRBD1. With 0 bases clipped from V and 7 bases from J, the junction kept 9 bases outside the gene matches. This CDR3 is built from 16 residues. CDR1 is KGHSH, CDR2 LQKENI, per germline. This chain's CDR3 is CASSPPSTGGSVEAFF. CDR3 nucleotides: TGTGCCAGCTCACCACCGTCGACAGGGGGTTCGGTTGAAGCTTTCTTT.

The sample holds a few counts of this clone. One end of the junction does not line up with germline, which may come from a read error. This CDR3 reads CASREGLAGAYEQYF. The CDR3 DNA follows: TGTGCCAGCAGGGAAGGACTAGCGGGAGCCTACGAGCAGTACTTC. V is TRBV6-1 and J is TRBJ2-7, with 13 bases lining up with TRBD2. Germline CDR1 is MNHNS and CDR2 is SASEGT. There are 15 residues in the CDR3.

The V and J genes are TRBV14 and TRBJ1-5, with 8 nucleotides matching TRBD1. CDR3 length: 14 residues. Unmatched junction bases numbered 3, after V lost 2 bases and J lost 6 bases. Germline CDR1 reads SGHDN; CDR2 reads FVKESK. CDR3 protein: CASSQTGGGQPQHF. The CDR3 region has the DNA TGTGCCAGCAGCCAAACAGGGGGTGGTCAGCCCCAGCATTTT.

This chain links TRBV28 with TRBJ2-5; no clear D. The end of the DNA is better explained by TRBJ2-7, so the J call may be wrong. This CDR3 has 13 amino acids. Germline V CDR1 and CDR2: MDHEN, SYDVKM. The CDR3 region is CASSYPVSYEQYF. The CDR3 bases are TGTGCCAGCAGTTACCCGGTATCCTACGAGCAGTACTTC.

The rearrangement links TRBV5-4 to TRBJ2-1, with TRBD2 identical over 7 bases. V gave up 3 bases and J gave up 5 bases; unmatched junction bases: 8. CDR1 is SGHNT and CDR2 is YYREEE in the germline V gene (reference sequence). This CDR3 contains 15 residues. CDR3 coding DNA: TGTGCCAGCAGCTCTTCTAGCGGAAGACACAATGAGCAGTTCTTC. Residues: CASSSSSGRHNEQFF.

V gene TRBV19 combines with J gene TRBJ2-3, with 9 positions matching TRBD1. Losses at the gene ends were 6 bases for V and 3 bases for J; bases not matched to a gene: 1. The CDR3 length is 13 residues. Germline V gene lookup returns CDR1 LNHDA and CDR2 SQIVND (reference sequence). The CDR3 DNA reads TGTGCCAGTAGAGACAGGGGGACAGATACGCAGTATTTT. This encodes CASRDRGTDTQYF.

This rearrangement joins TRBV12-5 to TRBJ2-1; TRBD2 matches 13 bases. The CDR3 totals 16 residues. Losses at the gene ends were 2 bases for V and 7 bases for J; bases not matched to a gene: 5. Germline V gene lookup returns CDR1 LGHNT and CDR2 FRNRAP. The CDR3, as DNA: TGTGCTAGTGGTTTGAGGACTAGCGGGAGCATTAATGAGCAGTTCTTC. It translates to CASGLRTSGSINEQFF.

The chain joins TRBV6-6 to TRBJ2-7; D is possibly TRBD2 (6 bases). The germline CDR1 and CDR2 sequences are MNHNY and SVGAGI (reference sequence). V was clipped by 2 bases and J by 3 bases, with 8 bases between them. CDR3 size: 13 residues. The CDR3 nucleotides are TGTGCCAGCAGTTACGGACTACTCTACGAGCAGTACGTC. Its translation is CASSYGLLYEQYV.